This note documents a single T cell receptor beta chain sequence. What it binds is not known. The source of the sample is a study of T cell responses to AZD1222 COVID-19 vaccine. General observations from the study: Donors were largely white British and mainly female; clonal diversity was possibly underestimated. As reported, nearly half of all spike-specific TCRs target variant regions that are unmutated. Regions 160-218 and 743-854 dominated among vaccine-associated CD4 TCRs spanning spike.

Second-dose recipients at about 4 or about 12 weeks were treated as one pooled group. J gave up 4 bases and V 5 bases, and 4 bases lay outside the gene matches. CDR1 is SGHAT and CDR2 is FQNNGV in the germline V gene. The CDR3 is 14 amino acids. Generated by immunoSEQ multiplex PCR, the TCRdb table keeps only in-frame clones and is missing some. The sample holds approximately 150,000 clones, roughly 90% seen once. This chain joins TRBV11-2 and TRBJ1-2, with 10 nucleotides matching TRBD1. The sample in question was peripheral blood, obtained 28 days after the second AZD1222 dose. The sequence was obtained from an adult who received the AZD1222 COVID-19 vaccine. This CDR3 reads CASSTRTGGYGYTF. DNA of the CDR3: TGTGCCAGCAGCACCAGGACAGGGGGCTATGGCTACACCTTC. The full variable domain, rest sourced from reference TRBV11-2 and TRBJ1-2, is EAGVAQSPRYKIIEKRQSVAFWCNPISGHATLYWYQQILGQGPKLLIQFQNNGVVDDSQLPKDRFSAERLKGVDSTLKIQPAKLEDSAVYLCASSTRTGGYGYTFGSGTRLTVV.